The subject of this entry is one T cell receptor beta chain. Its antigen is not known. This sample is drawn from a study of long-term antiretroviral therapy in people with HIV. Germline loops: CDR1 LNHDA, CDR2 SQIVND (reference sequence). Trimming shortened V by 6 bases and J by 2 bases, and 16 bases separated the two germline ends. The CDR3 spans 15 residues. Survey-level resolution applied to immunoSEQ assay v3.0. Per-sample sequencing targets were roughly 40,000-55,000 T-cell genomes. Data came from immunoSEQ multiplex PCR; TCRdb stores just in-frame clones and leaves some out. Among 30,000 to 50,000 clones, 85% to 90% were seen once, and the ten largest hold 4%. Study-level findings and limits: Drawn between about 2003 and 2017, the blood was possibly obtained under older ART regimens.

Each specimen consisted of about 1-11 million cryopreserved PBMC prior to extraction of DNA. The chain couples TRBV19 to TRBJ2-5; TRBD1 is a possible D gene (6 bases). The source is a woman aged 45 to 65 with HIV. Specimen: unsorted PBMCs, collected 1.2 years after starting antiretroviral therapy. The CDR3 DNA follows: TGTGCCAGTAGGGCAGGGGATTTAGGGCAAGAGACCCAGTACTTC. It yields the protein CASRAGDLGQETQYF.